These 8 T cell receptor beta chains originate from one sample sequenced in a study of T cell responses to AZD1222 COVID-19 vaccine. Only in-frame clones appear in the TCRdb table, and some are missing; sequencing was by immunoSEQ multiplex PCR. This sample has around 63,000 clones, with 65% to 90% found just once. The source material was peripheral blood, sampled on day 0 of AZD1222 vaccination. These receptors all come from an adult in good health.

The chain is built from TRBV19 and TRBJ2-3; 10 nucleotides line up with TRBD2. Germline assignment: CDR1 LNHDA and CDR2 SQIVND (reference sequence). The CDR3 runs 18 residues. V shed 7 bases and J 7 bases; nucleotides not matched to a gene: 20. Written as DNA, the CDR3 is TGTGCCAGTACCGGATATCTCCCAGGAGCGGGGGGGCATAATACGCAGTATTTT. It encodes CASTGYLPGAGGHNTQYF. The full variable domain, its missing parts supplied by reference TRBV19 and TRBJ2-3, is DGGITQSPKYLFRKEGQNVTLSCEQNLNHDAMYWYRQDPGQGLRLIYYSQIVNDFQKGDIAEGYSVSREKKESFPLTVTSAQKNPTAFYLCASTGYLPGAGGHNTQYFGPGTRLTVL.

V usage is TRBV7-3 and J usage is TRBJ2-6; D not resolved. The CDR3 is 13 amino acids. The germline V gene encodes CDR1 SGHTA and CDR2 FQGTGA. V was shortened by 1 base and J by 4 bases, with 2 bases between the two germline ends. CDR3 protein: CASSLIGANVLTF. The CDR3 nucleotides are TGTGCCAGCAGCTTAATAGGGGCCAACGTCCTGACTTTC.

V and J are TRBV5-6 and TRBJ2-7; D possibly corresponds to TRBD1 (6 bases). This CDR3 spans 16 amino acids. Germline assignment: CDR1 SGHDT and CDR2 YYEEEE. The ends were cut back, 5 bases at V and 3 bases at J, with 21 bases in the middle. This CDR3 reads CASSLRVVQGHYEQYF. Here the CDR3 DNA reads TGTGCCAGCAGTCTCCGGGTTGTACAGGGACACTACGAGCAGTACTTC.

CDR3 in amino acids: CASSLVSDTQYF. The CDR3 DNA is TGTGCCAGCAGCTTAGTTTCGGATACGCAGTATTTT. The chain carries TRBV13 and TRBJ2-3; D ambiguous. The CDR3 runs to 12 residues. V was clipped by 1 base and J by 6 bases, with 5 bases between them. Germline CDR1 PRHDT, CDR2 FYEKMQ (reference sequence).

The CDR3 nucleotides read TGTGCCAGCACTGGAAGTGGCCAGTACTTC. Protein sequence: CASTGSGQYF. This chain joins TRBV13 and TRBJ2-4; D remains ambiguous. V lost 7 bases, J lost 13 bases, and 11 bases lay in between. Germline V gene sequence: CDR1 PRHDT, CDR2 FYEKMQ (reference sequence). The CDR3 is 10 amino acids. The full variable domain, with the rest looked up from reference TRBV13 and TRBJ2-4, is AAGVIQSPRHLIKEKRETATLKCYPIPRHDTVYWYQQGPGQDPQFLISFYEKMQSDKGSIPDRFSAQQFSDYHSELNMSSLELGDSALYFCASTGSGQYFGAGTRLSVL.

Here the CDR3 DNA reads TGCAGCGTCCTAACCGGGGAGCTGTTTTTT. Protein sequence: CSVLTGELFF. The J gene is TRBJ2-2, the V gene TRBV29-1; D is undetermined. Germline V gene sequence: CDR1 SQVTM, CDR2 ANQGSEA. Trimming removed 6 bases at V and 5 bases at J, with 4 bases between. The CDR3 has 10 residues.

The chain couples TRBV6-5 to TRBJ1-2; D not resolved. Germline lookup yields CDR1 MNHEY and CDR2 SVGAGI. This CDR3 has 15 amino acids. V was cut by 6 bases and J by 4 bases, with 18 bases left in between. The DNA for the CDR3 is TGTGCCAGCAGCTCGAGGTCCTCTGCTGGCTATGGCTACACCTTC. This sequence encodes CASSSRSSAGYGYTF.

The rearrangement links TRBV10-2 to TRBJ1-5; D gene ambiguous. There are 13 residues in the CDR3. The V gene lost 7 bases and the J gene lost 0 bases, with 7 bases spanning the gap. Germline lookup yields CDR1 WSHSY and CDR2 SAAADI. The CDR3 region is CASTHNSNQPQHF. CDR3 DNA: TGCGCCAGCACGCACAATAGCAATCAGCCCCAGCATTTT.